Shown below are 29 T cell receptor beta chains from a single sample sequenced in a study of patients and donors after allogeneic stem cell transplantation. Each CDR3 protein is one row after TCRdb ran MiXCR on the RT-PCR reads. In the table there are about 960,000 distinct CDR3 sequences, more than 15% of which are singletons. The sample consisted of blood, either unsorted or a sorted T cell fraction (not recorded which). The receptor set was obtained from a human donor who was either an allogeneic HSCT recipient or a stem cell or donor lymphocyte infusion donor (not recorded which). It is not recorded whose cells these are; they may come from a transplant donor.

This clonotype has more than one count but fewer than ten. The rearrangement uses TRBV4-1 and TRBJ2-7, with 11 nucleotides matching TRBD2. Germline V gene lookup returns CDR1 MGHRA and CDR2 YSYEKL. Trimming removed 3 bases from V and 5 bases from J; junction bases left unmatched: 9. The CDR3 length is 16 residues. CDR3 sequence: CASSQDPGLAGNEQYF. The CDR3 nucleotides read TGCGCCAGCAGCCAGGACCCCGGACTAGCGGGTAACGAGCAGTACTTC.

This clonotype was counted between two and nine times. The chain recombines TRBV7-9 with TRBJ2-3; D is unresolved. V lost 8 bases and J lost 4, with 13 bases in between. CDR1 SEHNR and CDR2 FQNEAQ come from the germline V gene (reference sequence). The CDR3 is 13 amino acids. The CDR3 sequence is CASFPPSADTQYF. Written as DNA, the CDR3 is TGTGCCAGCTTTCCCCCCTCGGCAGATACGCAGTATTTT.

This clonotype was seen a handful of times. The chain has TRBV7-2 and TRBJ2-5, with TRBD2 identical over 8 bases. The CDR3 loop spans 16 amino acids. V gave up 2 bases and J gave up 0 bases; unmatched junction bases: 5. In germline, CDR1 is SGHTA, CDR2 FQGNSA. The CDR3 protein is CASSLSRGGNQETQYF. In DNA form, the CDR3 reads TGTGCCAGCAGCTTATCCCGCGGGGGGAACCAAGAGACCCAGTACTTC.

The chain recombines TRBV5-1 with TRBJ2-7; 9 nucleotides agree with TRBD2. The CDR3 runs to 16 residues. Germline lookup yields CDR1 SGHRS and CDR2 YFSETQ. J was trimmed by 2 bases and V by 1 base; bases with no gene match: 7. The CDR3, as DNA: TGCGCCAGCAGCTTGTTCGCCGCGGGGGGGGCCTACGAGCAGTACTTC. Its translation is CASSLFAAGGAYEQYF. Looking up the rest from reference TRBV5-1 and TRBJ2-7 gives the full variable domain: KAGVTQTPRYLIKTRGQQVTLSCSPISGHRSVSWYQQTPGQGLQFLFEYFSETQRNKGNFPGRFSGRQFSNSRSEMNVSTLELGDSALYLCASSLFAAGGAYEQYFGPGTRLTVT.

This clonotype has just a few counts. The rearrangement links TRBV7-6 to TRBJ2-1; TRBD2 matches 10 bases. The germline CDR1 and CDR2 sequences are SGHVS and FNYEAQ. The CDR3 consists of 15 residues. With 5 bases clipped from V and 3 bases from J, the junction kept 4 bases outside the gene matches. This CDR3 reads CASSEGLAFYNEQFF. The CDR3 DNA follows: TGTGCCAGCAGCGAGGGACTAGCGTTCTACAATGAGCAGTTCTTC.

This clonotype was observed at least ten times. The chain carries TRBV20-1 and TRBJ1-1; D remains unclear. The length of the CDR3 is 13 residues. Between the trimmed V and J ends, which lost 1 base and 1 base, there was a span of 7 bases. CDR1 is DFQATT, CDR2 SNEGSKA, per germline (reference sequence). This CDR3 reads CSARVPGNTEAFF. The DNA of the CDR3 is TGCAGTGCTAGAGTCCCCGGGAACACTGAAGCTTTCTTT.

J is TRBJ2-3 and V is TRBV20-1; 12 bases align to TRBD2. CDR3 length: 14 amino acids. CDR1 and CDR2 (germline): DFQATT, SNEGSKA (reference sequence). Trimming took 3 bases from V and 5 from J; bases not matched to a gene: 3. The CDR3 is CSARTSGGRDTQYF. The CDR3 region has the DNA TGCAGTGCTAGGACTAGCGGGGGTAGAGATACGCAGTATTTT.

The genes are TRBV5-1 and TRBJ2-7, with D perhaps TRBD2 (6 bases). Germline V gene sequence: CDR1 SGHRS, CDR2 YFSETQ. The V gene lost 3 bases and the J gene lost 4 bases, with 11 bases spanning the gap. The CDR3 consists of 13 residues. CDR3 sequence reads: CASSSGLPYEQYF. CDR3 nucleotides: TGCGCCAGCAGCTCGGGACTTCCGTACGAGCAGTACTTC. The full variable domain, in which reference TRBV5-1 and TRBJ2-7 provide the parts outside the CDR3, is KAGVTQTPRYLIKTRGQQVTLSCSPISGHRSVSWYQQTPGQGLQFLFEYFSETQRNKGNFPGRFSGRQFSNSRSEMNVSTLELGDSALYLCASSSGLPYEQYFGPGTRLTVT.

J is TRBJ2-5 and V is TRBV24-1; 8 nucleotides agree with TRBD1. Germline CDR1 and CDR2: KGHDR and SFDVKD. J gave up 3 bases and V 7 bases, and 9 bases lay outside the gene matches. The CDR3 loop spans 15 amino acids. The CDR3 loop reads CATSEGGQGKETQYF. DNA of the CDR3: TGTGCCACCAGCGAGGGTGGACAGGGCAAAGAGACCCAGTACTTC.

This clonotype has more than one count but fewer than ten. The chain combines TRBV7-8 with TRBJ2-7; TRBD1 or TRBD2 may be the D gene (5 bases each). Germline V lookup: CDR1 SGHVS, CDR2 FQNEAQ. The CDR3 is 15 amino acids. Deletions cut 4 bases from V and 8 bases from J, with 21 bases between. CDR3 DNA: TGTGCCAGCAGCTCTCGGGACCTGAGGGAGCGTAAGCAGTACTTC. Its protein product is CASSSRDLRERKQYF.

The rearrangement joins TRBV7-2 to TRBJ1-2; 8 positions match TRBD1. The CDR3 runs 15 residues. Germline V CDR1 and CDR2: SGHTA, FQGNSA. J lost 5 bases, V lost 0 bases, and 5 bases had no gene match. CDR3 sequence: CASSLARTGPYGYTF. The CDR3, as DNA: TGTGCCAGCAGCTTAGCGCGGACAGGGCCTTATGGCTACACCTTC.

Only a few counts were recorded for this clonotype. V is TRBV12-3 or TRBV12-4 and J is TRBJ2-7; D not resolved. V shed 3 bases and J shed 3 bases, with 15 bases lying between them. This CDR3 has 15 amino acids. CDR3 in amino acids: CASSFAGPDNYEQYF. CDR3 in DNA: TGTGCCAGCAGTTTCGCTGGGCCCGACAACTACGAGCAGTACTTC.

This clonotype turned up a few times. The rearrangement uses TRBV12-3 or TRBV12-4 and TRBJ2-7, with TRBD1 as a possible D gene (6 bases). Trimming left V 3 bases short and J 5 bases short, with 14 bases between. This CDR3 is 14 amino acids long. CDR3 sequence reads: CASSFQRGMDEQYF. The CDR3 DNA reads TGTGCCAGCAGTTTCCAGAGGGGGATGGACGAGCAGTACTTC.

This clonotype was detected many times. V is TRBV6-6 and J is TRBJ1-1, with D unclear. Germline V gene lookup returns CDR1 MNHNY and CDR2 SVGAGI (reference sequence). The CDR3 is made up of 13 amino acids. Trimming removed 5 bases from V and 0 bases from J, with 7 bases in between. The DNA for the CDR3 is TGTGCCAGCAGTCCCGTCATGAACACTGAAGCTTTCTTT. It yields the protein CASSPVMNTEAFF.

This clonotype appeared many times. The J gene is TRBJ1-1, the V gene TRBV28; TRBD1 agrees at 7 bases. The CDR3 is 11 amino acids. Germline values: CDR1 MDHEN, CDR2 SYDVKM. This CDR3 reads CSAQGSTEAFF. CDR3 DNA: TGTTCCGCACAGGGGAGCACTGAAGCTTTCTTT.

This clonotype was observed a handful of times. The genes are TRBV2 and TRBJ1-2; D gene ambiguous. This CDR3 region has 15 residues. CDR1 SNHLY and CDR2 FYNNEI come from the germline V gene. V shed 2 bases and J shed 5 bases, with 15 bases lying between them. The CDR3 coding sequence is TGTGCCAGCAGTGAACCGGGCGGCAGAAGATATGGCTACACCTTC. This translates into CASSEPGGRRYGYTF.

Ten or more counts support this clonotype. This chain uses TRBV7-8 with TRBJ2-1, with a possible D match to TRBD2 (5 bases). Germline V lookup: CDR1 SGHVS, CDR2 FQNEAQ. This CDR3 has 13 residues. Trimming shortened V by 9 bases and J by 7 bases, and 16 bases separated the two germline ends. CDR3 sequence: CASREGLGNEQFF. In nucleotides, the CDR3 is TGTGCCAGTCGAGAGGGCCTAGGTAATGAGCAGTTCTTC. The full variable domain, its missing parts supplied by reference TRBV7-8 and TRBJ2-1, is GAGVSQSPRYKVAKRGQDVALRCDPISGHVSLFWYQQALGQGPEFLTYFQNEAQLDKSGLPSDRFFAERPEGSVSTLKIQRTQQEDSAVYLCASREGLGNEQFFGPGTRLTVL.

This clonotype was observed a handful of times. J is TRBJ2-7 and V is TRBV10-3; D not certain. The CDR3 sequence is 13 residues long. Germline CDR1 and CDR2: ENHRY and SYGVKD. The V and J ends lost 4 bases and 7 bases respectively, with 14 bases between them. CDR3 sequence (DNA): TGTGCCATCAGTGTAACATCGGATGAGGAGCAGTACTTC. This encodes CAISVTSDEEQYF.

This clonotype was detected a few times. The chain carries TRBV3-1 and TRBJ1-2; no reliable D call. The CDR3 contains 16 residues. Looked up from germline, CDR1 is LGHDT and CDR2 is YNNKEL (reference sequence). V was cut by 5 bases and J by 0 bases, with 16 bases left in between. As DNA, the CDR3 is TGTGCCAGCAGCAAAGGGCGGCGAGCTTCTAACTATGGCTACACCTTC. Translation gives CASSKGRRASNYGYTF.

This clonotype was seen more than once but under ten times. The V call is TRBV5-6, the J call TRBJ1-1, with a tentative D call TRBD1 (5 bases). Germline V gene lookup returns CDR1 SGHDT and CDR2 YYEEEE. Deletions cut 3 bases from V and 3 bases from J, with 12 bases between. The CDR3 loop spans 14 amino acids. This chain's CDR3 is CASSWEGLDTEAFF. The CDR3 DNA reads as TGTGCCAGCAGCTGGGAGGGACTCGACACTGAAGCTTTCTTT.

This clonotype showed up just a few times. The rearrangement uses TRBV9 and TRBJ1-1; D is unresolved. Germline V gene lookup returns CDR1 SGDLS and CDR2 YYNGEE. V was shortened by 4 bases and J by 3 bases, with 10 bases between the two germline ends. The CDR3 is 13 residues long. The CDR3 nucleotides are TGTGCCAGCAGCTTCGGGAAGCACACTGAAGCTTTCTTT. Protein sequence: CASSFGKHTEAFF.

This clonotype was recorded at least ten times. This chain links TRBV5-1 with TRBJ1-1; possible D gene TRBD1, 6 bases. This CDR3 spans 16 amino acids. The germline V gene encodes CDR1 SGHRS and CDR2 YFSETQ. Trimming removed 3 bases from V and 4 bases from J, with 19 bases in between. The CDR3 loop is CASSSQPRGQSTEAFF. CDR3 coding DNA: TGCGCCAGCAGCTCACAACCGCGCGGACAGTCCACTGAAGCTTTCTTT.

J is TRBJ1-1 and V is TRBV15; TRBD1 is a possible D gene (5 bases). Germline assignment: CDR1 LNHNV and CDR2 YYDKDF (reference sequence). With 8 bases removed from V and 4 bases from J, the gap between germline ends came to 11 bases. This CDR3 has 12 residues. The CDR3 loop reads CATGSRATEAFF. The CDR3, as DNA: TGTGCCACCGGGAGCAGGGCCACTGAAGCTTTCTTT. The entire variable domain, with the rest obtained from reference TRBV15 and TRBJ1-1, is as follows: DAMVIQNPRYQVTQFGKPVTLSCSQTLNHNVMYWYQQKSSQAPKLLFHYYDKDFNNEADTPDNFQSRRPNTSFCFLDIRSPGLGDTAMYLCATGSRATEAFFGQGTRLTVV.

The chain recombines TRBV4-2 with TRBJ2-5, with TRBD2 as a possible D gene (6 bases). The CDR3 runs to 16 residues. V dropped 0 bases and J dropped 2 bases, with 13 bases sitting between them. Germline CDR1 is LGHNA and CDR2 is YNFKEQ. CDR3 residues: CASSQDPGERQETQYF. The CDR3 bases are TGTGCCAGCAGCCAAGATCCGGGGGAACGACAAGAGACCCAGTACTTC.

This clonotype was picked up a small number of times. This rearrangement joins TRBV20-1 to TRBJ1-5; 7 nucleotides align to TRBD1. The V and J ends lost 3 bases and 5 bases, in that order; junction bases with no gene match: 4. Germline V gene lookup returns CDR1 DFQATT and CDR2 SNEGSKA (reference sequence). The CDR3 has 13 residues. The CDR3 DNA sequence: TGCAGTGCTAGCCTAGGGGGCGATCAGCCCCAGCATTTT. The encoded protein is CSASLGGDQPQHF.

The genes are TRBV7-3 and TRBJ1-2, with D possibly TRBD1 on 5 matching bases. The V gene lost 2 bases and the J gene lost 8 bases, with 12 bases spanning the gap. From germline, CDR1 is SGHTA and CDR2 FQGTGA. This CDR3 region has 13 residues. Here the CDR3 DNA reads TGTGCCAGCAGCTTAGGGGGGACTTCGGGCTACACCTTC. Protein: CASSLGGTSGYTF.

This sequence joins TRBV12-3 or TRBV12-4 and TRBJ1-4; tentative D call: TRBD1 (6 bases). Trimming pared 3 bases from V and 8 bases from J, leaving 16 bases between. The CDR3 contains 15 residues. CDR3 coding DNA: TGTGCCAGCAGTTTTTCTGCCAGGGGTAGGGAAAAACTGTTTTTT. As protein: CASSFSARGREKLFF.

This clonotype was seen only a few times. This sequence joins TRBV24-1 and TRBJ2-1, with 8 bases that match TRBD2. The CDR3 length is 15 residues. V lost 3 bases to trimming and J lost 10 bases; unmatched junction nucleotides: 10. Per the germline V gene, CDR1 is KGHDR and CDR2 is SFDVKD. Written as DNA, the CDR3 is TGTGCCACCAGTGATAGGCTAGCGGGCACCGGAGAGCAGTTCTTC. Its protein is CATSDRLAGTGEQFF.

This clonotype occurred a few times. The chain recombines TRBV4-1 with TRBJ2-3, with 11 bases aligning to TRBD2. This CDR3 spans 16 amino acids. V was pared by 2 bases and J by 6 bases, with 7 bases of the junction left unmatched. Germline CDR1 reads MGHRA; CDR2 reads YSYEKL. Written as DNA, the CDR3 is TGCGCCAGCAGCCAAAATCCTTCTAGCGGGAGGGATACGCAGTATTTT. Its translation: CASSQNPSSGRDTQYF.